This T cell receptor (beta chain) stems from a study of shared clonotypes between healthy human individuals. Repertoires were generated with immunoSEQ multiplex PCR, while TCRdb's copy carries only in-frame clones and drops some. The sample lists 550,000 to 600,000 clones; 95% to 98% were seen once. Concerning this clone itself: Its specificity is not known.

Terminally differentiated effector memory CD45RA+ cells were excluded by CCR7 positive selection of CD45RO-negative cells. Adult Caucasians living in Nashville, Tennessee made up all of the donors. CDR1 SGHAT and CDR2 FQNNGV come from the germline V gene. The CDR3 sequence is 14 residues long. Between the trimmed V and J ends, which lost 1 base and 4 bases, there was a span of 10 bases. Study outcomes and limitations: Sequencing depth was expected to influence donor clonotype sharing.

The receptor was isolated from a man under 40 in good health. V usage is TRBV11-2 and J usage is TRBJ1-1; tentatively, D is TRBD1 (5 bases). The sample was naive CD8+ T cells sorted from blood. DNA of the CDR3: TGTGCCAGCAGCTTAGGGGGGGTTGCCACTGAAGCTTTCTTT. Translated, it gives CASSLGGVATEAFF.